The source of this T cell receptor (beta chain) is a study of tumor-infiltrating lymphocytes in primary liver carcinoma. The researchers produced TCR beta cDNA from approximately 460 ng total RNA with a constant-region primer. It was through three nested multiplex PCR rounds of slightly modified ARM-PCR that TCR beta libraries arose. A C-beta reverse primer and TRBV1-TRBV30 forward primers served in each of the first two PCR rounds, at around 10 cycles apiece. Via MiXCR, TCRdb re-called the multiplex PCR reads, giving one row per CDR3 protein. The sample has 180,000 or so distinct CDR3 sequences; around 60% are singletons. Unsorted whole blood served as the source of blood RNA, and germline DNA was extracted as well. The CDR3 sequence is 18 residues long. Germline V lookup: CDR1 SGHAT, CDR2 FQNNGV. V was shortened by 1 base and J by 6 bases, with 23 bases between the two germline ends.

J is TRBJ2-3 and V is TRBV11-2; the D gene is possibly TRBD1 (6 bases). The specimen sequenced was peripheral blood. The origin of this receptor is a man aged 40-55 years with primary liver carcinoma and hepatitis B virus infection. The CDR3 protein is CASSLALFTGIATDTQYF. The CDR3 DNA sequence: TGTGCCAGCAGCTTAGCTCTTTTCACAGGGATCGCCACGGATACGCAGTATTTT. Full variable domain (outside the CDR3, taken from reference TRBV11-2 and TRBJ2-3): EAGVAQSPRYKIIEKRQSVAFWCNPISGHATLYWYQQILGQGPKLLIQFQNNGVVDDSQLPKDRFSAERLKGVDSTLKIQPAKLEDSAVYLCASSLALFTGIATDTQYFGPGTRLTVL.